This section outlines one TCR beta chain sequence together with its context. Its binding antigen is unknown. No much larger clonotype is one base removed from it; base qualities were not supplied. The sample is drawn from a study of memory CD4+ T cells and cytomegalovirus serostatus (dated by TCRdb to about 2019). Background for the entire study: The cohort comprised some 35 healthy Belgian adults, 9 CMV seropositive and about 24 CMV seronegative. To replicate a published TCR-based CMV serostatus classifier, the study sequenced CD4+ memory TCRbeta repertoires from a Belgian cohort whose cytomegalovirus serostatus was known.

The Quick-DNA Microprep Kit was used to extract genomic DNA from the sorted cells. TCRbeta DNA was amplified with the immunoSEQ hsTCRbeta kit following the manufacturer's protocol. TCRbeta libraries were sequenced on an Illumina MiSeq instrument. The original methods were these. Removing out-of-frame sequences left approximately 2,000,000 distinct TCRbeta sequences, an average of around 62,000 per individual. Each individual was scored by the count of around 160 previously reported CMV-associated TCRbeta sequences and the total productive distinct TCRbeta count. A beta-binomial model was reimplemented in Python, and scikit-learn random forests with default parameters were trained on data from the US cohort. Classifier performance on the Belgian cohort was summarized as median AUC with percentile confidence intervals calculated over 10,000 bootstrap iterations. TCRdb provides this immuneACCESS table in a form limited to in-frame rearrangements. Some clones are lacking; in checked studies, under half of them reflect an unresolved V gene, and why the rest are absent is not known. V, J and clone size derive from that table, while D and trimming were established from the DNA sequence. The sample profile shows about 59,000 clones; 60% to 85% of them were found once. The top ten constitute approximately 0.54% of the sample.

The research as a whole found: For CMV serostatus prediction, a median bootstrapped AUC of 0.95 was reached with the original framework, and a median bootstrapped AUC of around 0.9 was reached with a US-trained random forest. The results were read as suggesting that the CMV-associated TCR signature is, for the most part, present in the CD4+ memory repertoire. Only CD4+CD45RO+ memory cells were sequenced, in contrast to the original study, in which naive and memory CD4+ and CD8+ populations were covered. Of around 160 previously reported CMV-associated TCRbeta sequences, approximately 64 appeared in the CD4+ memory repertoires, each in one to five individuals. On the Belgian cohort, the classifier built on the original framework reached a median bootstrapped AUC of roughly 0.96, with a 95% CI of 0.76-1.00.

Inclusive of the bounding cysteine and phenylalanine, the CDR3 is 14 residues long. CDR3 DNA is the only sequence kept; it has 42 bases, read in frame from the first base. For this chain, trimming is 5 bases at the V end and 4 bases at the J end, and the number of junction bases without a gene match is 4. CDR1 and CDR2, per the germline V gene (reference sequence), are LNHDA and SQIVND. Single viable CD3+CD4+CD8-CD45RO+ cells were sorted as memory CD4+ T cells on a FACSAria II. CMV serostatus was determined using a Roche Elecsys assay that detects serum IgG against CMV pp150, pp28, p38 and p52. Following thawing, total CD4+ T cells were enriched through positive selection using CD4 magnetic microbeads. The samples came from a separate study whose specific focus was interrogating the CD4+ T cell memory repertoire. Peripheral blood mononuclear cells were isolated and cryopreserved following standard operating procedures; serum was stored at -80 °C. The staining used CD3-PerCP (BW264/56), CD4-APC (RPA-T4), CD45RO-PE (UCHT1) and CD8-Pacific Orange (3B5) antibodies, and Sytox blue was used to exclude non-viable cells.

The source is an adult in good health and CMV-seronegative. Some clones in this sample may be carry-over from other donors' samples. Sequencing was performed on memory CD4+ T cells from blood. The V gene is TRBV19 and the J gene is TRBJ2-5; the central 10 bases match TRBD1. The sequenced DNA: TGTGCCAGTAGTTCGACAGGGGGCCGAGAGACCCAGTACTTC. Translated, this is CASSSTGGRETQYF.